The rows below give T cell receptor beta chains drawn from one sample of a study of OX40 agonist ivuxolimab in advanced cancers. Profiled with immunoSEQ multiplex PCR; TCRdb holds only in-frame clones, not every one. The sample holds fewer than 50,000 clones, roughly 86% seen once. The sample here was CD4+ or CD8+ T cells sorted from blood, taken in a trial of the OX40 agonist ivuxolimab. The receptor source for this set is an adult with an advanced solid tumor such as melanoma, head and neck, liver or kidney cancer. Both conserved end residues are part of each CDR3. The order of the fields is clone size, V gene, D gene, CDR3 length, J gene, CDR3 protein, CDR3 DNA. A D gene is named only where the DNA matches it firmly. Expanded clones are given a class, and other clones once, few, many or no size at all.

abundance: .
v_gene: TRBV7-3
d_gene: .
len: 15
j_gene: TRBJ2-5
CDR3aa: CASSLRGRVQETQYF
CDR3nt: TGTGCCAGCAGCTTACGGGGCAGGGTGCAAGAGACCCAGTACTTC

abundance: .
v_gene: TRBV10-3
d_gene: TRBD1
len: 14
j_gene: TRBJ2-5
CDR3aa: CAIRVGDRDWEQYF
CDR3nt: TGTGCCATCAGGGTCGGGGACAGGGACTGGGAGCAGTACTTC

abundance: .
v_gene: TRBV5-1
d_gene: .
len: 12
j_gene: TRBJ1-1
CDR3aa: CASSQGNTEAFF
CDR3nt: TGCGCCAGCAGCCAGGGGAACACTGAAGCTTTCTTT

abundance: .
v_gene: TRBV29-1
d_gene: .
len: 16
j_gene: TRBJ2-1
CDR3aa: CSVGGSAGAPYNEQFF
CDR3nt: TGCAGCGTTGGAGGTTCTGCGGGGGCTCCATACAATGAGCAGTTCTTC

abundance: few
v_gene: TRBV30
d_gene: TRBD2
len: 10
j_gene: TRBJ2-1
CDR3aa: CALKRGVQFF
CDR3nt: TGTGCCTTGAAGCGGGGAGTGCAGTTCTTC

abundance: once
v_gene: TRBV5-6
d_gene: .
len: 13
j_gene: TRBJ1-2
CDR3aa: CASSLWGDYGYTF
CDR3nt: TGTGCCAGCAGCCTGTGGGGAGACTATGGCTACACCTTC

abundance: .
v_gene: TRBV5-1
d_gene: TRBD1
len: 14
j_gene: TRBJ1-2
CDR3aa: CASSRGQVLDGYTF
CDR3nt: TGCGCCAGCAGCCGGGGACAGGTTTTGGATGGCTACACCTTC

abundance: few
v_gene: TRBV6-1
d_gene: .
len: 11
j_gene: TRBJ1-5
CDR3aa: CASREDQPQHF
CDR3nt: TGTGCCAGCAGGGAAGATCAGCCCCAGCATTTT

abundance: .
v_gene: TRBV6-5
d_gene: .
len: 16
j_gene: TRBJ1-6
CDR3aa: CASSYSFAGDNSPLHF
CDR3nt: TGTGCCAGCAGTTACTCGTTCGCAGGAGATAATTCACCCCTCCACTTT

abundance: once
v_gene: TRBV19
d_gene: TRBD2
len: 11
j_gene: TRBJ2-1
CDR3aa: CASSMGLEQFF
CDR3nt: TGTGCCAGTAGTATGGGACTAGAGCAGTTCTTC

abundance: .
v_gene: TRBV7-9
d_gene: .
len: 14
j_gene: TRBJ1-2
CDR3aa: CASSLAGENYGYTF
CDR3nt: TGTGCCAGCAGCTTAGCAGGGGAGAACTATGGCTACACCTTC

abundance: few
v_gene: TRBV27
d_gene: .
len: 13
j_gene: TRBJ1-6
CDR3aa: CASSMTFNSPLHF
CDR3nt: TGTGCCAGCAGTATGACATTTAATTCACCCCTCCACTTT

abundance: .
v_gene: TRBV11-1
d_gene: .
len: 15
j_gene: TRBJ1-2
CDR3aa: CASSLDAGLGYGYTF
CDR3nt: TGTGCCAGCAGCTTAGACGCAGGGTTAGGGTATGGCTACACCTTC

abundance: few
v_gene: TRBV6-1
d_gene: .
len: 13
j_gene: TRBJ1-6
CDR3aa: CASSPIQGSPLHF
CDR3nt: TGTGCCAGCAGTCCAATACAGGGCTCACCCCTCCACTTT

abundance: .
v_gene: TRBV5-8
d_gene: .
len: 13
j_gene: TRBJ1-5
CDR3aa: CASSLNGNQPQHF
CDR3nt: TGTGCCAGCAGCTTGAACGGGAATCAGCCCCAGCATTTT

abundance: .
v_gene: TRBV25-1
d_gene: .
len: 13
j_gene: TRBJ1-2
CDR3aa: CASSGGMGYGYTF
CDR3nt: TGTGCCAGCAGTGGGGGAATGGGCTATGGCTACACCTTC

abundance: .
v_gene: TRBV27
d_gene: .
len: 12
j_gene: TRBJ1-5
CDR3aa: CASTTGNQPQHF
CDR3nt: TGTGCCAGCACGACAGGTAATCAGCCCCAGCATTTT

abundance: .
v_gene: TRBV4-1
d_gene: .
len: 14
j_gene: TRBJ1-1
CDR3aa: CASSQDKGNTEAFF
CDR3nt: TGCGCCAGCAGCCAAGATAAAGGGAACACTGAAGCTTTCTTT

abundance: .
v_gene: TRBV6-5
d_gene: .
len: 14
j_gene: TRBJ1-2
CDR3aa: CASSPQGTHYGYTF
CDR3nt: TGTGCCAGCAGTCCCCAGGGGACCCACTATGGCTACACCTTC

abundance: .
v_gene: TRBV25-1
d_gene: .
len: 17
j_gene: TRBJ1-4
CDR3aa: CASSEWGTLATNEKLFF
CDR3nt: TGTGCCAGCAGTGAATGGGGGACACTTGCAACTAATGAAAAACTGTTTTTT

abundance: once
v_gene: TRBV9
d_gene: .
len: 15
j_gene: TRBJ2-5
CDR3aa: CASSSGEGGGETQYF
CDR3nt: TGTGCCAGCAGCTCTGGGGAGGGGGGCGGGGAGACCCAGTACTTC

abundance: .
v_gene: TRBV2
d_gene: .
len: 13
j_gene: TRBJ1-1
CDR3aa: CASSRVLNTEAFF
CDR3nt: TGTGCCAGCAGTCGAGTTTTGAACACTGAAGCTTTCTTT

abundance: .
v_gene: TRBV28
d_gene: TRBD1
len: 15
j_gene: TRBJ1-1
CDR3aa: CASRSLGTGRSEAFF
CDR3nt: TGTGCCAGCAGATCCCTCGGGACAGGGAGGTCTGAAGCTTTCTTT

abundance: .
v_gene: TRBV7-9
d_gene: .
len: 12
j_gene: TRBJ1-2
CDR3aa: CASSLAGYGYTF
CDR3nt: TGTGCCAGCAGCTTAGCCGGGTATGGCTACACCTTC

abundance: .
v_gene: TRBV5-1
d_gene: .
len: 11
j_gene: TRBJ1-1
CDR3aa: CASRESTEAFF
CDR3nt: TGCGCCAGCAGGGAGAGCACTGAAGCTTTCTTT

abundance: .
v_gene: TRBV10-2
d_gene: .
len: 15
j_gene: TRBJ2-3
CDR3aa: CATRPGGIGTDTQYF
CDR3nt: TGCGCCACGCGTCCGGGGGGCATCGGCACAGATACGCAGTATTTT

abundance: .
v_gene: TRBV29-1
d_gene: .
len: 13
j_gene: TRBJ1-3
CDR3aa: CSVKETSGNTIYF
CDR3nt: TGCAGCGTTAAGGAAACATCCGGAAACACCATATATTTT

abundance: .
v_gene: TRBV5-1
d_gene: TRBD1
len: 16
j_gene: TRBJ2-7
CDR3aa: CASSLARQLTGVEQYF
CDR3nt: TGCGCCAGCAGCTTGGCACGACAGTTGACAGGGGTCGAGCAGTACTTC

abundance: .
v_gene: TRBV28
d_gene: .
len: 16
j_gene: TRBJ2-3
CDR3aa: CASSSRQLTSTDTQYF
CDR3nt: TGTGCCAGCAGTTCCCGACAGCTTACTAGCACAGATACGCAGTATTTT

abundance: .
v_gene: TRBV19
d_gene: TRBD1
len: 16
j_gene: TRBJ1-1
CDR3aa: CASMSRDRGEHTEAFF
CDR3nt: TGTGCCAGTATGTCTCGGGACAGGGGGGAGCACACTGAAGCTTTCTTT